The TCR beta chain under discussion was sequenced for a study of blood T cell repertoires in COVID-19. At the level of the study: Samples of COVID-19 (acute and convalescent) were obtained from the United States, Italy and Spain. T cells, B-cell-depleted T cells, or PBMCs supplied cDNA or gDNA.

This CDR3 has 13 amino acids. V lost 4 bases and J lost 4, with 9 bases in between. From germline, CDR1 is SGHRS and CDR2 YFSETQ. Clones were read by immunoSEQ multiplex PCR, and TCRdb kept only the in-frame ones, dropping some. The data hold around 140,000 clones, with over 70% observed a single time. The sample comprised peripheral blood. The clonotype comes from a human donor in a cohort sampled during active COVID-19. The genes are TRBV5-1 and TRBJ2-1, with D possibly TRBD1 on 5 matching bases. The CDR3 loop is CASSPDSYNEQFF. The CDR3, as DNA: TGCGCCAGCAGCCCCGACAGTTACAATGAGCAGTTCTTC.